This T cell receptor (beta chain) was retrieved from a study of cytomegalovirus exposure and HLA in healthy donors. Findings and limits, study-wide: With further analysis later on, most CMV-associated TCR beta chains appeared HLA-restricted.

The PCR made use of 60 Vbeta and 13 Jbeta primers. In the study's own analysis: Roughly 10 million shared chains were among the roughly 78 million unique TCR beta chains that a later analysis counted. Profiling relied on immunoSEQ multiplex PCR, and the TCRdb table lists in-frame clones only, not all of them. V and J calls and clone size are copied from that table; D and trimming were computed from the DNA. The sample gives 150,000 to 200,000 clones, 77% of which show up once; 3.7% is in the top ten. The germline V gene encodes CDR1 LNHNV and CDR2 YYDKDF (reference sequence). CDR3 length equals 15 residues. V gave up 5 bases and J gave up 3 bases; unmatched junction bases: 5. Concerning this clone: Its antigen is as yet unknown.

This TCR was sampled from a woman in her sixties or seventies in good health and CMV-seropositive. Material: PBMCs. This chain links TRBV15 with TRBJ1-2; 11 nucleotides align to TRBD1. CDR3 sequence: CATSPGQGVYYGYTF. The DNA of the CDR3 is TGTGCCACCAGCCCGGGACAGGGGGTCTACTATGGCTACACCTTC.